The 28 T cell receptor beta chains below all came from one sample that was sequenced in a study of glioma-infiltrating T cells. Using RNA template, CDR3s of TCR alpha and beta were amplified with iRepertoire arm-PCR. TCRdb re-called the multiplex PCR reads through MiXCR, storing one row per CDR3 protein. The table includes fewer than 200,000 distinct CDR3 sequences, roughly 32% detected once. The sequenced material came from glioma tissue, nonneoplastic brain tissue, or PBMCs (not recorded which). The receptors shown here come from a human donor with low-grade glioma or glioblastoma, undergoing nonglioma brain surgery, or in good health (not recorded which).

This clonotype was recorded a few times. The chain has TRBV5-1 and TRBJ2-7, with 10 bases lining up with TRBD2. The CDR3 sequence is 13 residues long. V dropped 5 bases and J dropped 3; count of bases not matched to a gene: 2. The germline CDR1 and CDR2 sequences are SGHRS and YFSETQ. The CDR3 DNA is TGCGCCAGCAGAGAGCGGGAGGGCTACGAGCAGTACTTC. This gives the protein CASREREGYEQYF.

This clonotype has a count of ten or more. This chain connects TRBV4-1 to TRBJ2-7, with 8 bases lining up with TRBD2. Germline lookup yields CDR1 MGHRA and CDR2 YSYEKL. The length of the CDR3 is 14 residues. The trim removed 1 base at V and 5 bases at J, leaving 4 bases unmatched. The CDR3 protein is CASSQAGGPDEQYF. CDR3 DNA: TGCGCCAGCAGCCAAGCGGGAGGGCCCGACGAGCAGTACTTC.

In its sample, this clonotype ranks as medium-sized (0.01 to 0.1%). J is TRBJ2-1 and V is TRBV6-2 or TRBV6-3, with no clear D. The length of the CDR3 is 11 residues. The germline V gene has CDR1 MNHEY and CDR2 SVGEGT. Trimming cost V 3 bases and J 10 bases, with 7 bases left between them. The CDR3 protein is CASSYVTEQFF. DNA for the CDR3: TGTGCCAGCAGTTATGTCACGGAGCAGTTCTTC.

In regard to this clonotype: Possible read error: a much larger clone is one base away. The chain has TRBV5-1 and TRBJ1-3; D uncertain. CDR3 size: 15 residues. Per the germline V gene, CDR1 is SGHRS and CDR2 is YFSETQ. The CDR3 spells CPSSFGASSGNTIYF. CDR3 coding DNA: TGCCCCAGCAGCTTTGGAGCGAGCTCTGGAAACACCATATATTTT.

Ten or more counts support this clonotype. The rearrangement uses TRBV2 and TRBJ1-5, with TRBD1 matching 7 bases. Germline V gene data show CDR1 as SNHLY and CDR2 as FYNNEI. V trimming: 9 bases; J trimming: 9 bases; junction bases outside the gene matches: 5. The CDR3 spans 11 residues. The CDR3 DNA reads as TGTGCCAGTGGTTGGGACAGGCCCCAGCATTTT. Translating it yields CASGWDRPQHF.

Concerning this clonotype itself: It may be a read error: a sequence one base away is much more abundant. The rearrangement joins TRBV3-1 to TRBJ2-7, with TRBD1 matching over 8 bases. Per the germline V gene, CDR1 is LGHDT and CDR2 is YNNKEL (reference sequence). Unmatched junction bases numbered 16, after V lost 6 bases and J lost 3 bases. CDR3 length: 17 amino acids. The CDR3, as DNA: TGTGCCAGCAGTCTAGTATTCCGGAGCAGGGGGCGCTACGAGCAGTACTTC. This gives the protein CASSLVFRSRGRYEQYF.

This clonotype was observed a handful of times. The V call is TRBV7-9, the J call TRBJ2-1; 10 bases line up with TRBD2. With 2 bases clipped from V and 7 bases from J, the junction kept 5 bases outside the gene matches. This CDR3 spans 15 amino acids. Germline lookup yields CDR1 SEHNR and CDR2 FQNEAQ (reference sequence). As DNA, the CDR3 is TGTGCCAGCAGCTTATCACTAGCGGGATGGAATGAGCAGTTCTTC. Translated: CASSLSLAGWNEQFF.

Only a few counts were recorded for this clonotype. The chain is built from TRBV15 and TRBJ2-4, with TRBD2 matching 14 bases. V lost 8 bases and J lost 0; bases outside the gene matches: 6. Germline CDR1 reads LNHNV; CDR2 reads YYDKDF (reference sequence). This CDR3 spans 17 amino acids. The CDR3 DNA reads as TGTGCCACCGGGACTAGCGGGAGCGGGGAAGCCAAAAACATTCAGTACTTC. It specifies CATGTSGSGEAKNIQYF.

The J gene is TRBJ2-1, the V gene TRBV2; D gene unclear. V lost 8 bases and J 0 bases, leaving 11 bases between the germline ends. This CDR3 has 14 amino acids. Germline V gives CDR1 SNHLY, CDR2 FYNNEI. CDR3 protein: CASGNSLSYNEQFF. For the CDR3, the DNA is TGTGCCAGCGGGAACTCGCTCTCCTACAATGAGCAGTTCTTC.

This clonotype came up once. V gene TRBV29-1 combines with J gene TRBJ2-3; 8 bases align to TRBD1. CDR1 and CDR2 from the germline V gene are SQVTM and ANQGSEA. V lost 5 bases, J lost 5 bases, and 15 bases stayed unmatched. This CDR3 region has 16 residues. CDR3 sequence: CSVRPDGQGLLDTQYF. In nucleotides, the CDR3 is TGCAGCGTTCGCCCAGACGGACAGGGTTTATTAGATACGCAGTATTTT.

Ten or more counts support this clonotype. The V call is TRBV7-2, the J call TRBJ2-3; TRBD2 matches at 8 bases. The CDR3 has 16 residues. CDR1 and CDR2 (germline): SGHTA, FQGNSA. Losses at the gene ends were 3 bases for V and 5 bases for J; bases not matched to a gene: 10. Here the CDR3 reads CASSFRLTGGGDTQYF. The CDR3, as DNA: TGTGCCAGCAGCTTCCGCTTAACGGGAGGGGGAGATACGCAGTATTTT.

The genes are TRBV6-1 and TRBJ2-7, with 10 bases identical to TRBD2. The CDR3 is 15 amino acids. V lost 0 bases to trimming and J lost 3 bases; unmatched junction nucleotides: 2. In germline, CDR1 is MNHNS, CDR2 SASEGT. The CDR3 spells CASSEAAGGHYEQYF. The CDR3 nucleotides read TGTGCCAGCAGTGAAGCAGCGGGAGGGCACTACGAGCAGTACTTC.

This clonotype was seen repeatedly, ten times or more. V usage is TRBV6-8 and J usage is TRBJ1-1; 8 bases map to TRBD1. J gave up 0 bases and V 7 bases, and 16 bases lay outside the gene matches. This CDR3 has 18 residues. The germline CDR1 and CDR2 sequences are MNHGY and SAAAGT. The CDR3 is CASKTGGPQPKMNTEAFF. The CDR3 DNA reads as TGTGCCAGCAAAACAGGGGGGCCCCAGCCCAAAATGAACACTGAAGCTTTCTTT.

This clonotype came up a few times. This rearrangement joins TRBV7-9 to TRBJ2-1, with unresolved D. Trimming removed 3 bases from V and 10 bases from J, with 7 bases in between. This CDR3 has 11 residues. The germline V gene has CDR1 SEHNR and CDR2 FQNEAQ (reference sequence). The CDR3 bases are TGTGCCAGCAGCTTTAAAGAGGAGCAGTTCTTC. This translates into CASSFKEEQFF.

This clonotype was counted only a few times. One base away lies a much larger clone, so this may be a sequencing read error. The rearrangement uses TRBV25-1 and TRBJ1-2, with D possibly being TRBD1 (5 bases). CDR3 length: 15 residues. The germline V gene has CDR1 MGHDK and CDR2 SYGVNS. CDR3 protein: CAGSSDRGTNYGYTF. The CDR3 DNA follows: TGTGCCGGCAGTTCCGACCGGGGGACTAACTATGGCTACACCTTC.

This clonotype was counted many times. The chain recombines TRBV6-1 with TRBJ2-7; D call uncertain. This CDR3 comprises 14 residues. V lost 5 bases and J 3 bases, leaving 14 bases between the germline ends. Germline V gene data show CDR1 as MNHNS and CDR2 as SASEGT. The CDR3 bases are TGTGCCAGCAGTTACAGCGCCGGATTCTACGAGCAGTACTTC. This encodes CASSYSAGFYEQYF.

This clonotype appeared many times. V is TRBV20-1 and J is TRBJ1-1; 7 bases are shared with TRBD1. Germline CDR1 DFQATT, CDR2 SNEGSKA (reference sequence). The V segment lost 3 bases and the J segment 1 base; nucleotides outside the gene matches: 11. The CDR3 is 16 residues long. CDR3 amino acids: CSARGDSSTGNTEAFF. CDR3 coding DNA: TGCAGTGCTAGGGGGGACAGCTCCACCGGGAACACTGAAGCTTTCTTT.

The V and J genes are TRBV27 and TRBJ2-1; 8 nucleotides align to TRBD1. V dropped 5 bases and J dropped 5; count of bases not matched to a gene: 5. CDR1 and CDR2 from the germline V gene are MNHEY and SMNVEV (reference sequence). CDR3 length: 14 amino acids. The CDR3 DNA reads TGTGCCAGCAGTCCCGGACAGGGCCACAATGAGCAGTTCTTC. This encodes CASSPGQGHNEQFF.

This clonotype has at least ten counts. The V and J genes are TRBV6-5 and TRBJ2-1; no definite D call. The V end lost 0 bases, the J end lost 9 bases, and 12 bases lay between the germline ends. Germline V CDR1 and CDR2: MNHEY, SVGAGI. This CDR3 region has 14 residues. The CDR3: CASSYSKVPLEQFF. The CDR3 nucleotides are TGTGCCAGCAGTTACTCGAAAGTACCCCTTGAGCAGTTCTTC.

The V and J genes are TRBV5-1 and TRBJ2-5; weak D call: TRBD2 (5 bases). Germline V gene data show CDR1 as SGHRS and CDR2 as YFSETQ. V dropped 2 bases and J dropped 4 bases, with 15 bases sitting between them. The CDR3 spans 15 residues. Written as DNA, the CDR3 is TGCGCCAGCAGCTTCGGGGTCGGCCCCATAGAGACCCAGTACTTC. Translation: CASSFGVGPIETQYF.

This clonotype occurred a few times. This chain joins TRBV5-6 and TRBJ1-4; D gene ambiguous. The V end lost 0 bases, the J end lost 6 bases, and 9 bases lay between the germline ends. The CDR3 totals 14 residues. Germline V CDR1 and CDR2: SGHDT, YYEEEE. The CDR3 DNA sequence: TGTGCCAGCAGCTTGGTTGGGTCCCATGAAAAACTGTTTTTT. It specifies CASSLVGSHEKLFF.

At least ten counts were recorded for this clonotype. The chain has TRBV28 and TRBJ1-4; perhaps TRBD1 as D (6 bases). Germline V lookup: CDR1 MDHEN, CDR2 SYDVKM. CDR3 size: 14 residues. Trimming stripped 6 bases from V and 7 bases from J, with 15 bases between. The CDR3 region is CASRKTGSVEKLFF. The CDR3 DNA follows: TGTGCCAGCAGGAAGACAGGTTCGGTTGAAAAACTGTTTTTT. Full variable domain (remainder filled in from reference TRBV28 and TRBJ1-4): DVKVTQSSRYLVKRTGEKVFLECVQDMDHENMFWYRQDPGLGLRLIYFSYDVKMKEKGDIPEGYSVSREKKERFSLILESASTNQTSMYLCASRKTGSVEKLFFGSGTQLSVL.

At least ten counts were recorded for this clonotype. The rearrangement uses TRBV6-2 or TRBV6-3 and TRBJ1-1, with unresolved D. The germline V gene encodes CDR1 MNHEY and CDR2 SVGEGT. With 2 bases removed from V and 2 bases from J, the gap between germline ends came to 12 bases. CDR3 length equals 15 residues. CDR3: CASSYGTGGNTEAFF. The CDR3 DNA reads TGTGCCAGCAGTTACGGTACGGGAGGAAACACTGAAGCTTTCTTT.

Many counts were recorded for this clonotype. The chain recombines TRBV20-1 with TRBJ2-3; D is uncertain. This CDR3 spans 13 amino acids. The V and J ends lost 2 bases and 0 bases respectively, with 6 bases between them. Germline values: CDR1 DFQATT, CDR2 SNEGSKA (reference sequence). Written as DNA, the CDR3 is TGCAGTGCTAGATTTGGTAGCACAGATACGCAGTATTTT. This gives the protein CSARFGSTDTQYF.

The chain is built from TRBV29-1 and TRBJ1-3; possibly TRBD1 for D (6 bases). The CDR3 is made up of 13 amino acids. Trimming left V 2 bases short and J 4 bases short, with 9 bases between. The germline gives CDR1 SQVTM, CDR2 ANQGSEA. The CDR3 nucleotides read TGCAGCGTTGAACCAGGGGTCGGAAACACCATATATTTT. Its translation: CSVEPGVGNTIYF. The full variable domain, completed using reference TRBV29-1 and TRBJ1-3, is SAVISQKPSRDICQRGTSLTIQCQVDSQVTMMFWYRQQPGQSLTLIATANQGSEATYESGFVIDKFPISRPNLTFSTLTVSNMSPEDSSIYLCSVEPGVGNTIYFGEGSWLTVV.

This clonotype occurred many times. In DNA form, the CDR3 reads TGTGCCAGCATCGGGGATAGCTCCTACAATGAGCAGTTCTTC. It encodes CASIGDSSYNEQFF. The chain carries TRBV12-3 or TRBV12-4 and TRBJ2-1, with D tentatively TRBD2 (5 bases). Between the trimmed V and J ends, which lost 7 bases and 0 bases, there was a span of 10 bases. The CDR3 has 14 residues.

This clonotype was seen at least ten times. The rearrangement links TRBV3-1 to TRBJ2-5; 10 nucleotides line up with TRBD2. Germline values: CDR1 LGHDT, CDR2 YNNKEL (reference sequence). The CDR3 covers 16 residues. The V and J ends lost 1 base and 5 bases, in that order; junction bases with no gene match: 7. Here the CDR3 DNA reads TGTGCCAGCAGCCAAGCGCTAGCGGGAGCTAGGGAGACCCAGTACTTC. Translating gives CASSQALAGARETQYF.

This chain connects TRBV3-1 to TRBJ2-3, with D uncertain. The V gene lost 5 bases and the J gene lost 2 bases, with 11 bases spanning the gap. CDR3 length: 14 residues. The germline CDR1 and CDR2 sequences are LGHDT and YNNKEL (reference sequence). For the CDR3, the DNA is TGTGCCAGCAGCTCGATGATAGCCACAGATACGCAGTATTTT. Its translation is CASSSMIATDTQYF.